The 32 T cell receptor beta chains in this list originate from one sample, sequenced in a study of molecular identifiers for immune sequencing clone quantification. TCRdb re-derived calls from the PCR reads in MiXCR, one entry per CDR3 protein. The sample consists of about 510,000 distinct CDR3 sequences, 20% to 25% of them appearing once. Sequencing used naive CD8+ T cells from blood, with Jurkat cell RNA spiked in. Sample subset: FACS-sorted CD8+CD4-CCR7+CD45RA+ naive T cells. The receptors derive from a human donor in good health. Some libraries in this study had Jurkat cell RNA spiked in.

With regard to this clonotype: This may be a read error, as it is one base from a much larger clone. J is TRBJ2-3 and V is TRBV20-1; TRBD1 aligns across 7 bases. The CDR3 extends over 14 amino acids. Per germline, CDR1 DFQATT and CDR2 SNEGSKA (reference sequence). The CDR3 reads CGAVDRESTDTQYF. The CDR3 DNA reads TGCGGTGCCGTTGACAGGGAGAGCACAGATACGCAGTATTTT.

The sample holds many counts of this clonotype. The chain combines TRBV9 with TRBJ2-7; D may match TRBD1 or TRBD2 (5 bases each). Germline assignment: CDR1 SGDLS and CDR2 YYNGEE. V lost 4 bases, J lost 0 bases, and 20 bases lay in between. The CDR3 consists of 17 residues. CDR3 sequence: CASSNPSTGTPSYEQYF. Here the CDR3 DNA reads TGTGCCAGCAGCAACCCTTCCACTGGGACGCCCTCCTACGAGCAGTACTTC. Filled out from reference TRBV9 and TRBJ2-7, the complete variable domain reads DSGVTQTPKHLITATGQRVTLRCSPRSGDLSVYWYQQSLDQGLQFLIQYYNGEERAKGNILERFSAQQFPDLHSELNLSSLELGDSALYFCASSNPSTGTPSYEQYFGPGTRLTVT.

With regard to this clonotype: This may stem from a read error, because a much larger clone lies one nucleotide away. The conserved phenylalanine or tryptophan is not found at the CDR3 terminus, so this likely reflects a read error. The J gene is TRBJ2-7, the V gene TRBV27, with 9 positions matching TRBD2. J lost 4 bases, V lost 6 bases, and 4 bases had no gene match. The CDR3 runs 13 residues. Germline loops: CDR1 MNHEY, CDR2 SMNVEV (reference sequence). Here the CDR3 DNA reads TGTGCCAGCAGGATAGCGGGGGCGTACGAGCAGTACCTC. Protein sequence: CASRIAGAYEQYL.

V and J are TRBV6-2 or TRBV6-3 and TRBJ2-1; 8 positions match TRBD1. The CDR3 is made up of 15 amino acids. Germline lookup yields CDR1 MNHEY and CDR2 SVGEGT. V lost 7 bases, J lost 7 bases, and 12 bases stayed unmatched. The CDR3 sequence: CASIQGQGLGNEQFF. In DNA form, the CDR3 reads TGTGCCAGCATCCAAGGACAGGGTCTGGGTAATGAGCAGTTCTTC.

This clonotype was seen at least ten times. The CDR3 nucleotides read TGCGCCAGCAGCCAAGATACTAGCGGAAGCACAGATACGCAGTATTTT. It translates to CASSQDTSGSTDTQYF. The rearrangement links TRBV4-3 to TRBJ2-3, with 8 bases that match TRBD2. With V trimmed by 0 bases and J by 0 bases, 2 bases remained unmatched. This CDR3 region has 16 residues. The germline V gene has CDR1 LGHNA and CDR2 YSLEER.

This clonotype has at least ten counts. The chain is built from TRBV4-3 and TRBJ1-1; perhaps TRBD1 as D (5 bases). V gave up 7 bases and J gave up 0 bases, with 18 bases separating them. CDR1 is LGHNA and CDR2 is YSLEER in the germline V gene. CDR3 length: 16 amino acids. CDR3 nucleotides: TGCGCCAGCAACGAGAACCCCTTGGGGCTGAACACTGAAGCTTTCTTT. Translating gives CASNENPLGLNTEAFF.

The chain joins TRBV9 to TRBJ2-2; the match to TRBD2 covers 7 bases. Germline lookup yields CDR1 SGDLS and CDR2 YYNGEE. V lost 4 bases, J lost 7 bases, and 7 bases stayed unmatched. CDR3 length equals 14 residues. CDR3 loop: CASSPTGGHGELFF. As DNA, the CDR3 is TGTGCCAGCAGCCCTACGGGGGGTCACGGGGAGCTGTTTTTT.

The CDR3 protein is CASSFQANYEQYF. The CDR3 coding sequence is TGTGCCAGCAGTTTCCAGGCAAACTACGAGCAGTACTTC. The J gene is TRBJ2-7, the V gene TRBV27; no clear D. CDR1 is MNHEY and CDR2 is SMNVEV in the germline V gene (reference sequence). The ends were cut back, 3 bases at V and 3 bases at J, with 9 bases in the middle. The CDR3 runs 13 residues.

This clonotype was observed at least ten times. This chain uses TRBV14 with TRBJ2-3, with a tentative D call TRBD2 (6 bases). This CDR3 is 15 amino acids long. The ends were cut back, 1 base at V and 0 bases at J, with 8 bases in the middle. Germline assignment: CDR1 SGHDN and CDR2 FVKESK. The CDR3 spells CASSQGGASTDTQYF. DNA of the CDR3: TGTGCCAGCAGCCAAGGCGGGGCAAGCACAGATACGCAGTATTTT.

The V call is TRBV12-3 or TRBV12-4, the J call TRBJ2-7; D is perhaps TRBD2 (6 bases). V dropped 3 bases and J dropped 3 bases, with 12 bases sitting between them. The CDR3 contains 14 residues. This chain's CDR3 is CASSFGRRDYEQYF. CDR3 nucleotide sequence: TGTGCCAGCAGTTTTGGCCGGAGGGACTACGAGCAGTACTTC.

This chain uses TRBV3-1 with TRBJ2-2, with 10 bases aligning to TRBD2. Germline values: CDR1 LGHDT, CDR2 YNNKEL (reference sequence). V was clipped by 10 bases and J by 7 bases; unmatched bases: 6. The CDR3 is made up of 13 amino acids. The CDR3 bases are TGTGCCATCGAAGCGGGAGGGAACGGGGAGCTGTTTTTT. It translates to CAIEAGGNGELFF.

The table lists this clonotype with a few counts. V and J are TRBV27 and TRBJ2-3, with D perhaps assigned TRBD1 or TRBD2 (5 bases each). From germline, CDR1 is MNHEY and CDR2 SMNVEV (reference sequence). The CDR3 totals 15 residues. V shed 3 bases and J shed 1 base, with 11 bases lying between them. The CDR3 DNA sequence: TGTGCCAGCAGTTTCCTCGGGGCAGGCACAGATACGCAGTATTTT. This translates into CASSFLGAGTDTQYF.

This clonotype was observed at least ten times. The chain links TRBV19 to TRBJ2-7; tentative D call: TRBD2 (6 bases). The CDR3 runs to 12 residues. Germline values: CDR1 LNHDA, CDR2 SQIVND (reference sequence). Deletions cut 10 bases from V and 0 bases from J, with 10 bases between. Here the CDR3 reads CATRGSSYEQYF. The CDR3, as DNA: TGTGCCACCCGGGGGTCCTCCTACGAGCAGTACTTC.

V and J are TRBV4-1 and TRBJ2-7; 11 bases line up with TRBD2. The V gene end was trimmed by 3 bases and the J gene end by 5 bases; junction bases not matched to a gene: 9. Per the germline V gene, CDR1 is MGHRA and CDR2 is YSYEKL. This CDR3 has 16 residues. Here the CDR3 reads CASSHGTSGPQDEQYF. CDR3 nucleotide sequence: TGCGCCAGCAGCCATGGGACTAGCGGACCTCAGGACGAGCAGTACTTC.

This clonotype was recorded at least ten times. The J gene is TRBJ1-5, the V gene TRBV24-1; D is undetermined. The CDR3 loop spans 16 amino acids. CDR1 and CDR2 (germline): KGHDR, SFDVKD. V lost 4 bases, J lost 4 bases, and 16 bases lay in between. CDR3 nucleotides: TGTGCCACCAGTGAGTCTGCCATATCTTGGAATCAGCCCCAGCATTTT. Translating it yields CATSESAISWNQPQHF.

This clonotype was detected many times. The chain is built from TRBV28 and TRBJ2-7; a possible D gene is TRBD2 (6 bases). The germline V gene has CDR1 MDHEN and CDR2 SYDVKM. The CDR3 spans 15 residues. V was trimmed by 7 bases and J by 3 bases, leaving 19 bases between them. The DNA of the CDR3 is TGTGCCAGCACCGCGGGGCTAGCTATCGGCTACGAGCAGTACTTC. It yields the protein CASTAGLAIGYEQYF.

In its sample, this clonotype was seen many times. V usage is TRBV7-3 and J usage is TRBJ2-5; 14 positions agree with TRBD2. The CDR3 runs 16 residues. V was pared by 4 bases and J by 4 bases, with 5 bases of the junction left unmatched. Germline CDR1 reads SGHTA; CDR2 reads FQGTGA. CDR3 bases: TGTGCCAGCAGCTCCCCGGGACTAGCGGGAGTAGAGACCCAGTACTTC. Protein sequence: CASSSPGLAGVETQYF.

This clonotype was seen ten or more times. The rearrangement links TRBV29-1 to TRBJ1-5; the D gene is possibly TRBD1 (5 bases). The V gene's germline CDR1 is SQVTM and CDR2 ANQGSEA. V was trimmed by 6 bases and J by 5 bases, leaving 17 bases between them. The CDR3 totals 14 residues. The DNA for the CDR3 is TGCAGCGTGGCCGATGGGGGGTCCTATCAGCCCCAGCATTTT. This codes for CSVADGGSYQPQHF.

In the case of this clonotype: Possible read error: a much larger clone is one base away. The chain has TRBV4-1 and TRBJ1-4, with 7 nucleotides matching TRBD1. The germline V gene encodes CDR1 MGHRA and CDR2 YSYEKL. There are 15 residues in the CDR3. CDR3 nucleotides: TGCGCCAGCAGCCAAATACAGGGGTTTAATGGAAAACTGTTTTTT. It specifies CASSQIQGFNGKLFF.

This clonotype was seen ten or more times. The chain couples TRBV4-1 to TRBJ2-7; TRBD2 is a possible D gene (5 bases). The germline V and J ends were trimmed by 5 bases and 6 bases, with 17 bases remaining between them. The CDR3 contains 14 residues. The V gene's germline CDR1 is MGHRA and CDR2 YSYEKL. The CDR3 DNA sequence: TGCGCCAGCAGCACCCACAGAGGAGGTATCGAGCAGTACTTC. Amino acids: CASSTHRGGIEQYF.

This clonotype turned up a few times. The chain joins TRBV11-2 to TRBJ2-1; 9 positions agree with TRBD1. The CDR3 consists of 17 residues. Germline loops: CDR1 SGHAT, CDR2 FQNNGV. Trimming removed 0 bases from V and 4 bases from J; junction bases left unmatched: 7. CDR3 protein: CASSLEQGAPIYNEQFF. CDR3 DNA sequence: TGTGCCAGCAGCTTAGAACAGGGGGCGCCGATTTACAATGAGCAGTTCTTC.

V usage is TRBV11-2 and J usage is TRBJ2-2, with D perhaps TRBD2 (6 bases). The V end was cut by 1 base, the J end by 2 bases, with 14 bases between. CDR3 size: 17 residues. Germline V gene sequence: CDR1 SGHAT, CDR2 FQNNGV. The CDR3: CASSLVGVGSNTGELFF. Here the CDR3 DNA reads TGTGCCAGCAGCTTAGTCGGCGTCGGGAGTAACACCGGGGAGCTGTTTTTT.

This clonotype was picked up a small number of times. The chain links TRBV5-1 to TRBJ2-7; TRBD1 or TRBD2 may be the D gene (5 bases each). CDR3 length equals 16 residues. Germline V gene data show CDR1 as SGHRS and CDR2 as YFSETQ. Trimming left V 4 bases short and J 0 bases short, with 17 bases between. The CDR3 nucleotides read TGCGCCAGCAGCGCCCTGGACGGGGCCTACTCCTACGAGCAGTACTTC. It translates to CASSALDGAYSYEQYF.

Only a few counts were recorded for this clonotype. This chain links TRBV28 with TRBJ1-1; 9 nucleotides align to TRBD1. This CDR3 is 14 amino acids long. The germline V gene encodes CDR1 MDHEN and CDR2 SYDVKM. The V and J ends lost 5 bases and 6 bases, in that order; junction bases with no gene match: 7. The CDR3 region is CASSRTGVNAEAFF. The CDR3, as DNA: TGTGCCAGCAGTCGGACAGGGGTTAACGCTGAAGCTTTCTTT.

Note on this clonotype: Compared with germline, one end of the junction differs, possibly owing to a read error. V usage is TRBV12-3 or TRBV12-4 and J usage is TRBJ2-2; the match to TRBD2 covers 8 bases. This CDR3 has 15 amino acids. CDR3 coding DNA: TGTGCCAGCAGTTTCGGGAGGGGTGACACCGGGGGGCTGTTTTTT. This translates into CASSFGRGDTGGLFF.

This clonotype was seen at least ten times. The chain recombines TRBV29-1 with TRBJ2-5; D is ambiguous. The germline gives CDR1 SQVTM, CDR2 ANQGSEA. Trimming pared 6 bases from V and 1 base from J, leaving 6 bases between. The CDR3 sequence is 11 residues long. The CDR3 here is CSVRRQETQYF. The CDR3 bases are TGCAGCGTACGGCGCCAAGAGACCCAGTACTTC.

This CDR3 is CASSVGGNSYEQYF. Here the CDR3 DNA reads TGTGCCAGCAGCGTAGGGGGGAACTCCTACGAGCAGTACTTC. The rearrangement joins TRBV9 to TRBJ2-7; tentatively, D is TRBD1 or TRBD2 (5 bases each). The CDR3 consists of 14 residues. Trimming cost V 0 bases and J 0 bases, with 7 bases left between them. Germline V gives CDR1 SGDLS, CDR2 YYNGEE.

The chain joins TRBV10-3 to TRBJ2-7; D uncertain. CDR3 length: 12 residues. Germline V gives CDR1 ENHRY, CDR2 SYGVKD. V lost 8 bases, J lost 2 bases, and 10 bases lay in between. CDR3 in DNA: TGTGCCATCGTGAATCCCCCCTACGAGCAGTACTTC. Translating it yields CAIVNPPYEQYF.

On this clonotype: A single base separates this from a much larger clone, so it may be a read error. This chain connects TRBV7-2 to TRBJ2-3; D possibly corresponds to TRBD2 (5 bases). CDR1 and CDR2 (germline): SGHTA, FQGNSA. The CDR3 totals 15 residues. CDR3 sequence reads: CAGSRPLGDTDTQYF. Written as DNA, the CDR3 is TGTGCCGGCAGTCGCCCCCTCGGGGACACAGATACGCAGTATTTT.

This clonotype was seen only a few times. This rearrangement joins TRBV25-1 to TRBJ2-7, with D possibly matching TRBD2 (5 bases). Deletions cut 3 bases from V and 6 bases from J, with 12 bases between. CDR3 length equals 13 residues. Germline V gives CDR1 MGHDK, CDR2 SYGVNS. The CDR3 nucleotides read TGTGCCAGCAGTGATGGCCTAGCTAGCGAGCAGTACTTC. Its translation: CASSDGLASEQYF.

The chain carries TRBV20-1 and TRBJ2-2, with 8 bases aligning to TRBD1. The CDR3 consists of 13 residues. V shed 3 bases, J shed 7 bases, and the junction held 4 bases outside the gene matches. Germline loops: CDR1 DFQATT, CDR2 SNEGSKA (reference sequence). The CDR3, as DNA: TGCAGTGCTAGCAGGGGGCGCAACGGGGAGCTGTTTTTT. Its translation: CSASRGRNGELFF.

The table lists this clonotype with a few counts. V is TRBV6-5 and J is TRBJ1-1; D ambiguous. This CDR3 has 15 amino acids. Germline V gene sequence: CDR1 MNHEY, CDR2 SVGAGI. V was cut by 5 bases and J by 4 bases, with 17 bases left in between. The CDR3 nucleotides read TGTGCCAGCAGTCAGGCAGTACCTGATAGCACTGAAGCTTTCTTT. It translates to CASSQAVPDSTEAFF.